Below, 14 T cell receptor beta chains from the same sample are listed, as sequenced in a study of blood T cell repertoires in COVID-19. Repertoires were generated with immunoSEQ multiplex PCR, while TCRdb's copy carries only in-frame clones and drops some. Of fewer than 130,000 clones listed, 87% are singletons. The sample consisted of peripheral blood. The origin of the receptors is a human donor in a cohort sampled during active COVID-19.

This chain connects TRBV2 to TRBJ2-7; 10 bases align to TRBD2. Trimming took 0 bases from V and 2 from J; bases not matched to a gene: 1. Germline V gene lookup returns CDR1 SNHLY and CDR2 FYNNEI. This CDR3 is built from 15 residues. The CDR3 is CASSEAGTSAYEQYF. The CDR3 nucleotides read TGTGCCAGCAGTGAAGCCGGGACTAGCGCCTACGAGCAGTACTTC.

This chain connects TRBV24-1 to TRBJ1-5; a possible D gene is TRBD1 (6 bases). Germline CDR1 is KGHDR and CDR2 is SFDVKD. V was shortened by 4 bases and J by 4 bases, with 10 bases between the two germline ends. The CDR3 loop spans 14 amino acids. CDR3 protein: CATSETGANQPQHF. CDR3 in DNA: TGTGCCACCAGTGAGACAGGAGCAAATCAGCCCCAGCATTTT.

The J gene is TRBJ1-6, the V gene TRBV4-2, with 8 nucleotides matching TRBD1. The CDR3 is 14 amino acids. Germline CDR1 is LGHNA and CDR2 is YNFKEQ. The trim removed 4 bases at V and 6 bases at J, leaving 2 bases unmatched. This chain's CDR3 is CASSPDRGNSPLHF. The CDR3, as DNA: TGTGCCAGCAGCCCCGACAGGGGTAATTCACCCCTCCACTTT.

V is TRBV11-2 and J is TRBJ1-4, with 11 bases identical to TRBD1. In germline, CDR1 is SGHAT, CDR2 FQNNGV. Trimming at V came to 0 bases and at J to 10 bases, leaving 13 bases not matched to a gene. This CDR3 region has 18 residues. The DNA for the CDR3 is TGTGCCAGCAGCTTAGATCGATACTCAGCGGGACAGGGGGTAAAACTGTTTTTT. Encoded protein: CASSLDRYSAGQGVKLFF.

The rearrangement joins TRBV3-1 (or the pseudogene TRBV3-2) to TRBJ2-1; 11 nucleotides agree with TRBD2. Germline trimming cut 0 bases from V and 6 bases from J; bases unmatched to any gene: 7. The CDR3 has 17 amino acids. Germline V CDR1 and CDR2: LGHDT, YNNKEL (reference sequence). The CDR3 bases are TGTGCCAGCAGCCAAGATCTAAGACTAGCGGGGCTCAATGAGCAGTTCTTC. Protein sequence: CASSQDLRLAGLNEQFF.

CDR3 DNA sequence: TGCAGCGTTGGCTGGACAGGAAGACCAGAGACCCAGTACTTC. This sequence encodes CSVGWTGRPETQYF. This rearrangement joins TRBV29-1 to TRBJ2-5, with 7 bases that match TRBD1. V lost 4 bases to trimming and J lost 4 bases; unmatched junction nucleotides: 9. Germline values: CDR1 SQVTM, CDR2 ANQGSEA. This CDR3 is built from 14 residues.

The rearrangement joins TRBV5-1 to TRBJ2-2, with D tentatively TRBD2 (6 bases). The V gene's germline CDR1 is SGHRS and CDR2 YFSETQ. Trimming shortened V by 1 base and J by 5 bases, and 18 bases separated the two germline ends. The CDR3 loop spans 17 amino acids. The CDR3 DNA sequence: TGCGCCAGCAGCTTGTTCGACAGATCCCGGGAGACCGGGGAGCTGTTTTTT. This codes for CASSLFDRSRETGELFF.

The chain recombines TRBV5-1 with TRBJ1-1, with 7 bases lining up with TRBD1. The CDR3 contains 15 residues. Germline CDR1 is SGHRS and CDR2 is YFSETQ. V was pared by 0 bases and J by 1 base, with 3 bases of the junction left unmatched. CDR3 sequence: CASSLVPGGNTEAFF. The CDR3 DNA follows: TGCGCCAGCAGCTTGGTCCCAGGGGGGAACACTGAAGCTTTCTTT.

The chain recombines TRBV3-1 (or the pseudogene TRBV3-2) with TRBJ2-1, with TRBD2 matching 7 bases. The germline V gene encodes CDR1 LGHDT and CDR2 YNNKEL (reference sequence). The CDR3 runs to 14 residues. The V segment lost 3 bases and the J segment 2 bases; nucleotides outside the gene matches: 1. The CDR3 loop reads CASSHSGTYNEQFF. In nucleotides, the CDR3 is TGTGCCAGCAGCCACAGCGGGACCTACAATGAGCAGTTCTTC.

This chain uses TRBV28 with TRBJ2-7; TRBD1 agrees at 9 bases. The trim removed 9 bases at V and 4 bases at J, leaving 7 bases unmatched. The CDR3 runs to 13 residues. Germline V lookup: CDR1 MDHEN, CDR2 SYDVKM. The CDR3 coding sequence is TGTGCCAGTGGGACAGGGTCAGGGTACGAGCAGTACTTC. Translated: CASGTGSGYEQYF.

The rearrangement joins TRBV6-5 to TRBJ1-2; 7 bases match TRBD1. Germline assignment: CDR1 MNHEY and CDR2 SVGAGI. There are 14 residues in the CDR3. V lost 5 bases to trimming and J lost 7 bases; unmatched junction nucleotides: 10. The CDR3, as DNA: TGTGCCAGCAGTAGGGACAGTGTCTATGGTGGCTACACCTTC. Translated: CASSRDSVYGGYTF.

The V gene is TRBV6-5, the J gene TRBJ1-1; 10 bases line up with TRBD1. The CDR3 loop spans 15 amino acids. The V segment lost 4 bases and the J segment 7 bases; nucleotides outside the gene matches: 9. The germline CDR1 and CDR2 sequences are MNHEY and SVGAGI. The CDR3 nucleotides are TGTGCCAGCAGTTTAACCGGGACAGGGGAACTTGAAGCTTTCTTT. Residues: CASSLTGTGELEAFF.

This chain connects TRBV25-1 to TRBJ1-2, with a tentative D call TRBD1 (6 bases). V lost 6 bases and J 2 bases, leaving 10 bases between the germline ends. Germline CDR1 reads MGHDK; CDR2 reads SYGVNS. This CDR3 has 13 residues. DNA for the CDR3: TGTGCCAGCAGGGACAGAAGAAACTATGGCTACACCTTC. It translates to CASRDRRNYGYTF.

The rearrangement joins TRBV5-4 to TRBJ2-7, with 10 bases aligning to TRBD2. Germline values: CDR1 SGHNT, CDR2 YYREEE (reference sequence). The J segment lost 3 bases and the V segment lost 2 bases, leaving 2 bases of the junction unmatched. This CDR3 region has 14 residues. DNA of the CDR3: TGTGCCAGCAGCTTCCTAGCGGGGGACTACGAGCAGTACTTC. Protein: CASSFLAGDYEQYF.